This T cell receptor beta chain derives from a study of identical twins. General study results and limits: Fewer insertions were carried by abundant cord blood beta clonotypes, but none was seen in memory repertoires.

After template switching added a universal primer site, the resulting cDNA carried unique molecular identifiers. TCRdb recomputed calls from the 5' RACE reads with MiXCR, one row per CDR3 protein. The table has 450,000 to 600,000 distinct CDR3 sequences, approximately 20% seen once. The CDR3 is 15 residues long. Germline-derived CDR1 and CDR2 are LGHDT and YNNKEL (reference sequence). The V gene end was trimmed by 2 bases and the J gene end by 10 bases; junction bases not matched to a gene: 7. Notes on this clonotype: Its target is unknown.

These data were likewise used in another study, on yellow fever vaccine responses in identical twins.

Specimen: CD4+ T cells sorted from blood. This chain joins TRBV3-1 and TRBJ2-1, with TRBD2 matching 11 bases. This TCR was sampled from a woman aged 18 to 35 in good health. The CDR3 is CASSQPGLAVVEQFF. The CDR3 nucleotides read TGTGCCAGCAGCCAACCGGGACTAGCGGTTGTGGAGCAGTTCTTC.